The 2 T cell receptor beta chains below were found in one sample sequenced in a study of technical replicates of blood from a few donors. Profiled with immunoSEQ multiplex PCR; TCRdb holds only in-frame clones, not every one. The top ten clones hold approximately 0.38% of a sample with about 97,000 clones, about 95% of them seen once. The sample taken for sequencing was T cells isolated from PBMCs. All receptors derive from a human donor in good health.

This chain connects TRBV30 to TRBJ2-3; 11 bases fit TRBD2. The V and J ends lost 2 bases and 3 bases, in that order; junction bases with no gene match: 4. Germline V lookup: CDR1 GTSNPN, CDR2 SVGIG (reference sequence). This CDR3 has 15 residues. The chain's CDR3 is CAWSRLAGRTDTQYF. The CDR3 nucleotides read TGTGCCTGGAGTAGACTAGCGGGACGAACAGATACGCAGTATTTT. Combining the CDR3 with reference TRBV30 and TRBJ2-3 gives the whole variable domain SQTIHQWPATLVQPVGSPLSLECTVEGTSNPNLYWYRQAAGRGLQLLFYSVGIGQISSEVPQNLSASRPQDRQFILSSKKLLLSDSGFYLCAWSRLAGRTDTQYFGPGTRLTVL.

The chain joins TRBV20-1 to TRBJ2-3; weak D call: TRBD1 (5 bases). The ends were cut back, 6 bases at V and 6 bases at J, with 10 bases in the middle. From germline, CDR1 is DFQATT and CDR2 SNEGSKA (reference sequence). The CDR3 totals 11 residues. CDR3 in amino acids: CSAQGLDTQYF. CDR3 nucleotide sequence: TGCAGTGCGCAGGGTTTGGATACGCAGTATTTT.